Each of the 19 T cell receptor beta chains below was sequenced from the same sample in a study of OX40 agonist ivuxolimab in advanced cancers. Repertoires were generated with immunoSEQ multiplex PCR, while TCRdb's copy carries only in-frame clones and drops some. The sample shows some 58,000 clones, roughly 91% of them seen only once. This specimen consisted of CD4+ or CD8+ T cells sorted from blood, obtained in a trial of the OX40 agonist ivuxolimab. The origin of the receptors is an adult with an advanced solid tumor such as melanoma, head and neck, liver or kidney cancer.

CDR3 loop: CASKSALSTDTQYF. Here the CDR3 DNA reads TGTGCCAGTAAATCGGCGTTAAGCACAGATACGCAGTATTTT. The chain is built from TRBV19 and TRBJ2-3; D unresolved. This CDR3 has 14 residues. Trimming took 7 bases from V and 0 from J, leaving 11 bases between them. CDR1 LNHDA and CDR2 SQIVND come from the germline V gene (reference sequence). The full variable domain, in which reference TRBV19 and TRBJ2-3 provide the parts outside the CDR3, is DGGITQSPKYLFRKEGQNVTLSCEQNLNHDAMYWYRQDPGQGLRLIYYSQIVNDFQKGDIAEGYSVSREKKESFPLTVTSAQKNPTAFYLCASKSALSTDTQYFGPGTRLTVL.

In DNA, the CDR3 is TGTGCCTGGAGTGTATGGTGGGGTACCGGAAACACCATATATTTT. This sequence encodes CAWSVWWGTGNTIYF. The chain combines TRBV30 with TRBJ1-3; no clear D gene. Deletions cut 0 bases from V and 4 bases from J, with 13 bases between. Germline V gene data show CDR1 as GTSNPN and CDR2 as SVGIG (reference sequence). The CDR3 runs 15 residues.

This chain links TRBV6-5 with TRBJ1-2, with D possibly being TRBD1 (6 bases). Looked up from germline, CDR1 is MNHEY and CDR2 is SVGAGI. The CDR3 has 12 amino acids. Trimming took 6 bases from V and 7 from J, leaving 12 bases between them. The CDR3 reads CASSTGLSGYTF. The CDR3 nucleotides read TGTGCCAGCAGCACAGGGTTGTCTGGCTACACCTTC.

In DNA form, the CDR3 reads TGTGCCAGCAGGTGGGGACAGGGAAAAGGGCCCCAGCATTTT. This sequence encodes CASRWGQGKGPQHF. This rearrangement joins TRBV27 to TRBJ1-5; 9 bases align to TRBD1. Germline values: CDR1 MNHEY, CDR2 SMNVEV (reference sequence). V dropped 6 bases and J dropped 9; count of bases not matched to a gene: 9. This CDR3 has 14 residues.

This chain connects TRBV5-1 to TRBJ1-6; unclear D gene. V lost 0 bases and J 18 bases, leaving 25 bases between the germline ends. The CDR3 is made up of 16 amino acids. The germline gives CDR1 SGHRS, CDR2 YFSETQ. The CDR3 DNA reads TGCGCCAGCAGCTTGGAATGGGGTGGACCCAAGGCTCTCCCCCACTTT. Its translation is CASSLEWGGPKALPHF.

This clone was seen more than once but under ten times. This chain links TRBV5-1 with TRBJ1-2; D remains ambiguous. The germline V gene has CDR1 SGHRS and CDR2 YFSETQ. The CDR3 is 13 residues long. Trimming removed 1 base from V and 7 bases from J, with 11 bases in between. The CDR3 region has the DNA TGCGCCAGCAGCTTGCAGTTGGATTCTGGCTACACCTTC. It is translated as CASSLQLDSGYTF. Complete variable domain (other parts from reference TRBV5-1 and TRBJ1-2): KAGVTQTPRYLIKTRGQQVTLSCSPISGHRSVSWYQQTPGQGLQFLFEYFSETQRNKGNFPGRFSGRQFSNSRSEMNVSTLELGDSALYLCASSLQLDSGYTFGSGTRLTVV.

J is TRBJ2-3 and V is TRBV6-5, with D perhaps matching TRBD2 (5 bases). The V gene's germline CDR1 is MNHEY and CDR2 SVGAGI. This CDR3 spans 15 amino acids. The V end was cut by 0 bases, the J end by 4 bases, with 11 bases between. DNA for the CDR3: TGTGCCAGCAGTTACTCTAGTGGGAGTGCAGATACGCAGTATTTT. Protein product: CASSYSSGSADTQYF.

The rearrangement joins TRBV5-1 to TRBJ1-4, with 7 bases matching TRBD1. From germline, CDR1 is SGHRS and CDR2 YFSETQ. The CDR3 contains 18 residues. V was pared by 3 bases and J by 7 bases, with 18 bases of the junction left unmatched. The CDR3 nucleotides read TGCGCCAGCAGCTCACAAATCGTAAAGACAGGGCGGGGTGAAAAACTGTTTTTT. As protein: CASSSQIVKTGRGEKLFF.

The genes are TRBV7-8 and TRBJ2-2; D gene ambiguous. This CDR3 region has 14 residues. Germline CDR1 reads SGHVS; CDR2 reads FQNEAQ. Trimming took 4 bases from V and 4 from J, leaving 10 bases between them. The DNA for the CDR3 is TGTGCCAGCAGCTACGGGCGAGCCACCGGGGAGCTGTTTTTT. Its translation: CASSYGRATGELFF.

This CDR3 is CASSQVTGTTQHF. As DNA, the CDR3 is TGTGCCAGCAGCCAAGTAACCGGGACAACCCAGCATTTT. The V and J genes are TRBV27 and TRBJ1-5; possibly TRBD1 for D (6 bases). The CDR3 totals 13 residues. Trimming removed 6 bases at V and 11 bases at J, with 17 bases between. Germline values: CDR1 MNHEY, CDR2 SMNVEV (reference sequence).

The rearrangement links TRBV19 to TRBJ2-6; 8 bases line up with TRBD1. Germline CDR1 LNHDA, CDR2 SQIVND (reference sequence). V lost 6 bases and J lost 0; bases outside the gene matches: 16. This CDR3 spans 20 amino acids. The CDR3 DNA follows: TGTGCCAGTAGAAAGGGTCGTACCGGACAGGGCCCCTCTGGGGCCAACGTCCTGACTTTC. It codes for CASRKGRTGQGPSGANVLTF.

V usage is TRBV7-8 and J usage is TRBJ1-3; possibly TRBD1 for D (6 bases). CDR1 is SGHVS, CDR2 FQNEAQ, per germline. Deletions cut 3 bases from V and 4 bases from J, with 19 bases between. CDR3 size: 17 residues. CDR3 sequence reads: CASSLGAWGASGNTIYF. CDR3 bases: TGTGCCAGCAGCTTGGGGGCCTGGGGTGCGTCAGGAAACACCATATATTTT.

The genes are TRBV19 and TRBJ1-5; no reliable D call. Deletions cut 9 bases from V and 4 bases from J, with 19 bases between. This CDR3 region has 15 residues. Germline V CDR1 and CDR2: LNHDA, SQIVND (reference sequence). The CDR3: CASRRTDGENQPQHF. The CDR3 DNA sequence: TGTGCCAGCCGCCGAACGGACGGCGAGAATCAGCCCCAGCATTTT.

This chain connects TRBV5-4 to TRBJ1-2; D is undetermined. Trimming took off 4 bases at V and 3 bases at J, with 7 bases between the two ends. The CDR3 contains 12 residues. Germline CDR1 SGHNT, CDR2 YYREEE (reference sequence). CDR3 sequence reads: CASSRHDYGYTF. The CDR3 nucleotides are TGTGCCAGCAGCCGCCACGACTATGGCTACACCTTC.

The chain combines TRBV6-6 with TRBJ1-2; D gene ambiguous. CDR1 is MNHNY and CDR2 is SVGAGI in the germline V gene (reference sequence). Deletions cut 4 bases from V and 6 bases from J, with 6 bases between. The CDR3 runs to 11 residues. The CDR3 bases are TGTGCCAGCAGTTGGAGGGATGGCTACACCTTC. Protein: CASSWRDGYTF.

The CDR3 bases are TGTGCCAGCAGCATACCTCCCAGGGACGAGCAGTACTTC. Its protein product is CASSIPPRDEQYF. The chain recombines TRBV7-2 with TRBJ2-7, with D possibly TRBD1 on 5 matching bases. Germline values: CDR1 SGHTA, CDR2 FQGNSA. V dropped 5 bases and J dropped 5 bases, with 13 bases sitting between them. The CDR3 runs to 13 residues.

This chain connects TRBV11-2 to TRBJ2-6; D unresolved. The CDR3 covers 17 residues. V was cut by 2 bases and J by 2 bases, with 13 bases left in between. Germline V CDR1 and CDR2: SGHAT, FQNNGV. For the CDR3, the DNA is TGTGCCAGCAGCTTAAGTGGTCGGTCCGCTGGGGCCAACGTCCTGACTTTC. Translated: CASSLSGRSAGANVLTF.

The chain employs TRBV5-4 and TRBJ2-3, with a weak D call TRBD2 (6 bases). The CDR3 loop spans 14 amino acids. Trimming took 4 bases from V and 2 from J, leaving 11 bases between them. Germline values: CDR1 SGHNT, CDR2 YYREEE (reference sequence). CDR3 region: CASSQGTFTDTQYF. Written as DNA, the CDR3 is TGTGCCAGCAGCCAAGGGACTTTCACAGATACGCAGTATTTT.

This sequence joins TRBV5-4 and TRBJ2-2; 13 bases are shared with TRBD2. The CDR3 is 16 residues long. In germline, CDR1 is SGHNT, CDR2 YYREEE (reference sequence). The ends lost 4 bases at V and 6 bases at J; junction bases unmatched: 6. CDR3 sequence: CASSPGTSGVSGELFF. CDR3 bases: TGTGCCAGCAGCCCCGGGACTAGCGGGGTGTCCGGGGAGCTGTTTTTT.